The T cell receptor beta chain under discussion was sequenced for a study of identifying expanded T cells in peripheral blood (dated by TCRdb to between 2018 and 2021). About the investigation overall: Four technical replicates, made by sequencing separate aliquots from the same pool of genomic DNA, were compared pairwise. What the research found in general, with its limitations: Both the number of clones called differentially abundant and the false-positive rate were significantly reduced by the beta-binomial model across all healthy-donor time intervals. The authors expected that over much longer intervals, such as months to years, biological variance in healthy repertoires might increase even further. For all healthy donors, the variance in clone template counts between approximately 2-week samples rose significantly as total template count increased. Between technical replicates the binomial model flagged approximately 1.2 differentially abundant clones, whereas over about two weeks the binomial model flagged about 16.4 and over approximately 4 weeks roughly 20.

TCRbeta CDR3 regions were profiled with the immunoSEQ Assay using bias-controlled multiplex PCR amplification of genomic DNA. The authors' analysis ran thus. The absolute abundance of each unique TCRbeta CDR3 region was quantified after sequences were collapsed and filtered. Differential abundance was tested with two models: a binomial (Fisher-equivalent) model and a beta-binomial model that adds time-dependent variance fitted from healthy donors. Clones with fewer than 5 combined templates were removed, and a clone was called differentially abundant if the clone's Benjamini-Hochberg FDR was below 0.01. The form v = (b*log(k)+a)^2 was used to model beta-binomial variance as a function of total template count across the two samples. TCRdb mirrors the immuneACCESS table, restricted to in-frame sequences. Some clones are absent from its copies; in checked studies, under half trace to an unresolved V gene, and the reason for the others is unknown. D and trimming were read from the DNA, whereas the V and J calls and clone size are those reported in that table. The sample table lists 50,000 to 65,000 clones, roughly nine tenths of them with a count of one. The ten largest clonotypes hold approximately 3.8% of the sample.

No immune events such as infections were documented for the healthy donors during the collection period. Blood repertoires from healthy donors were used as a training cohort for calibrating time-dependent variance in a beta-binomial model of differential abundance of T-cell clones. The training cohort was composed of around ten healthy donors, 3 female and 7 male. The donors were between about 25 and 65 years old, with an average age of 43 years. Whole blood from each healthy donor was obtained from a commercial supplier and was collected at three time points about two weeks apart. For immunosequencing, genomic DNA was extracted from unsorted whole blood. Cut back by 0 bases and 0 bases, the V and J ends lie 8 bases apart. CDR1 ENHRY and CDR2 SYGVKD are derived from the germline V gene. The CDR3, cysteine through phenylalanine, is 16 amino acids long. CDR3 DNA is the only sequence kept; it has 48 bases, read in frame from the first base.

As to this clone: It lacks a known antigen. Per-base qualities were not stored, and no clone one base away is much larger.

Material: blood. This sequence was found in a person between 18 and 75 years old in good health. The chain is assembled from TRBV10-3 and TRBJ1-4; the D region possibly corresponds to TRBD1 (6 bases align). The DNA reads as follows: TGTGCCATCAGTGAGTCGGGGGCCGCAACTAATGAAAAACTGTTTTTT. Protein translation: CAISESGAATNEKLFF.